The 3 T cell receptor beta chains reported below all come from one sample, sequenced in a study of technical replicates of blood from several donors. The assay was immunoSEQ multiplex PCR, and TCRdb's table has in-frame clones only and misses some. Altogether 65,000 to 85,000 clones are present, 95% to 97% being singletons, with the ten largest covering about 0.2%. Material: T cells isolated from PBMCs. The receptors were sampled from a human donor in good health.

This rearrangement joins TRBV5-1 to TRBJ1-4, with D tentatively TRBD1 (6 bases). The germline V and J ends were trimmed by 2 bases and 4 bases, with 12 bases remaining between them. Germline V CDR1 and CDR2: SGHRS, YFSETQ. This CDR3 is 15 amino acids long. CDR3 sequence reads: CASSFQGWFNEKLFF. The CDR3 DNA is TGCGCCAGCAGCTTCCAGGGGTGGTTTAATGAAAAACTGTTTTTT.

The genes are TRBV5-1 and TRBJ1-1, with D perhaps TRBD1 (5 bases). The CDR3 runs 15 residues. Trimming removed 4 bases from V and 0 bases from J, with 13 bases in between. CDR1 SGHRS and CDR2 YFSETQ come from the germline V gene. This CDR3 reads CASSPGNWMNTEAFF. CDR3 nucleotide sequence: TGCGCCAGCAGCCCAGGGAACTGGATGAACACTGAAGCTTTCTTT.

The rearrangement links TRBV6-1 to TRBJ2-1; 8 bases align to TRBD2. V lost 6 bases and J lost 4; bases outside the gene matches: 8. Germline CDR1 MNHNS, CDR2 SASEGT. The CDR3 spans 15 residues. The CDR3 DNA follows: TGTGCCAGCAGGCCTGGCGGGAGGCAATACAATGAGCAGTTCTTC. Translating gives CASRPGGRQYNEQFF.